The T cell receptor beta chain under discussion was sequenced for a study of T cells expressing NK-cell markers. TCRdb re-analyzed the 5' RACE reads; it lists each CDR3 protein once, without DNA. The sample table sets out some 390,000 distinct CDR3 sequences. The CDR3 has 16 amino acids. As regards this clonotype: Its antigen is currently unknown.

Whole-study results and caveats: Where a few donors were concerned, these clonotypes also led the CD3+CD56-NKG2C+ fraction.

The specimen sequenced was blood T cells: a sorted CD56 or NKG2C T cell subset, CD4+ or CD8+ T cells, or bulk PBMC T cells (not recorded which). The V gene is TRBV12-3 or TRBV12-4, the J gene TRBJ2-1; TCRdb calls TRBD1, which cannot be checked without DNA. The sequence came from a woman aged 45 to 65 in good health. This CDR3 reads CASSLRPRNAYNEQFF.